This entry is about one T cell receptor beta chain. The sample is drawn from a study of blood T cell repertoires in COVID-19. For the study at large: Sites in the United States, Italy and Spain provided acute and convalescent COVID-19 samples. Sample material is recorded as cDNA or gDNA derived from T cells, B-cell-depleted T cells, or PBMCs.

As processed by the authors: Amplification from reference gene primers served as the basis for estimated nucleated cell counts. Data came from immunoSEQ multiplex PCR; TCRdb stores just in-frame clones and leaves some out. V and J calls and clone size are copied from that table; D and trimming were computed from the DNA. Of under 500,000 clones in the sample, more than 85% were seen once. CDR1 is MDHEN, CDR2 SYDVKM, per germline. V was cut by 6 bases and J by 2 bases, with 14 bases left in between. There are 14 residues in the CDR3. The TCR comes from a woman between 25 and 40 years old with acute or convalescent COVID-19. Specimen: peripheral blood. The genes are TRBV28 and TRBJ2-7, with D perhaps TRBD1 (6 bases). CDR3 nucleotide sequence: TGTGCCAGCAGCCCCACAGGGACCACCTACGAGCAGTACTTC. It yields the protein CASSPTGTTYEQYF. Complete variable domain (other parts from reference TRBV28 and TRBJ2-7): DVKVTQSSRYLVKRTGEKVFLECVQDMDHENMFWYRQDPGLGLRLIYFSYDVKMKEKGDIPEGYSVSREKKERFSLILESASTNQTSMYLCASSPTGTTYEQYFGPGTRLTVT.